This T cell receptor beta chain was observed in a study of monozygotic twins with inflammatory bowel disease. Every TCR library drew on about 3.5 ug of total RNA. TCRdb processed the 5' RACE reads again and assigns one entry to each CDR3 protein, with no DNA. The table for this sample gives about 330,000 distinct CDR3 sequences. The CDR3 spans 15 residues. CDR1 is KGHDR and CDR2 is SFDVKD in the germline V gene. For this clonotype: Its antigen is not identified.

Notes on the study in general: Repertoire similarity did not differ between concordant and discordant twins, perhaps due to limited power. Part of the variability in patient repertoires may have come from differing immunosuppressive treatments.

Sequenced material: blood. The V call is TRBV24-1, the J call TRBJ2-7; the TCRdb D gene call, TRBD1, has no DNA to confirm it. The TCR was taken from a human donor with ulcerative colitis or Crohn's disease, or a healthy co-twin of an affected twin (not recorded which). CDR3 residues: CATSDPGMRAHEQYF.